This T cell receptor beta chain is from a study of blood T cell repertoires in COVID-19. For the study at large: Both acute and convalescent COVID-19 samples were obtained from the United States, Italy and Spain.

The CDR3 loop spans 14 amino acids. Germline V gene data show CDR1 as WSHSY and CDR2 as SAAADI. Deletions cut 8 bases from V and 5 bases from J, with 15 bases between. Per the original data handling: Amplification from reference gene primers served as the basis for estimated nucleated cell counts. Profiling relied on immunoSEQ multiplex PCR, and the TCRdb table lists in-frame clones only, not all of them. The V and J calls and clone size are taken from that table; D and trimming were inferred from the DNA. Altogether around 190,000 clones are present, roughly 81% being singletons, with the ten largest covering almost 5%.

This receptor was obtained from a woman older than 75 with acute or convalescent COVID-19. This chain links TRBV10-2 with TRBJ2-2; a possible D gene is TRBD2 (5 bases). Sequences were obtained from peripheral blood. The CDR3 nucleotides read TGCGCCAGCTATAAAGTCGGACTGACCGGGGAGCTGTTTTTT. Translation gives CASYKVGLTGELFF.